This T cell receptor beta chain was observed in a study of blood T cell repertoires in COVID-19. For the study at large: Researchers got acute and convalescent COVID-19 samples from the United States, Italy and Spain. T cells, B-cell-depleted T cells, or PBMCs supplied cDNA or gDNA.

V trimming: 0 bases; J trimming: 4 bases; junction bases outside the gene matches: 9. CDR3 size: 17 residues. Per germline, CDR1 MNHEY and CDR2 SMNVEV (reference sequence). Per the authors' pipeline: How many nucleated cells were present was estimated from reference gene primer amplification. The method was immunoSEQ multiplex PCR; TCRdb's version includes in-frame clones alone and lacks a portion of them. V, J and clone size derive from that table, while D and trimming were established from the DNA sequence. The table has more than 25,000 clones, approximately 85% seen once. This chain uses TRBV27 with TRBJ2-1; 7 positions agree with TRBD2. The sequencing sample was made of peripheral blood. The sequence came from a man aged 55 to 70 with active COVID-19. The CDR3 sequence is CASSLSRGAGSYNEQFF. The CDR3 DNA reads TGTGCCAGCAGTTTATCACGGGGAGCGGGAAGTTACAATGAGCAGTTCTTC.